This TCR beta chain was obtained from a study of blood T cell repertoires in COVID-19. Study-wide context: The study drew acute and convalescent COVID-19 samples from the United States, Italy and Spain.

The CDR3 has 19 residues. In assigning cohorts, the study relied on participant-reported clinical history. A single count supports this clone. In the original analysis: Researchers report that nucleated cell counts were estimated from reference gene primer amplification. The data were produced by immunoSEQ multiplex PCR, yet TCRdb's version contains in-frame clones alone and is incomplete. V and J calls plus clone size are reproduced from that table; the DNA served to infer D and trimming. Of 250,000 to 300,000 clones listed, around 93% were seen once; the top ten hold 1.2%. Sequencing was performed on PBMCs or T cells enriched from blood (not recorded which). The sequence derives from a human donor in a cohort exposed to, infected with or recovered from COVID-19 (not recorded which). The donor label of this sample is uncertain. This sequence joins TRBV21-1 and TRBJ2-3; no DNA check was done on the table's D call, TRBD1. TRBV21-1 is listed as a pseudogene. CDR3 bases: TGTGCCAGCAGCAAACCCGCCTTGGGCACCGGTCTTCAACCGGATACGCAGTATTTT. It is translated as CASSKPALGTGLQPDTQYF.